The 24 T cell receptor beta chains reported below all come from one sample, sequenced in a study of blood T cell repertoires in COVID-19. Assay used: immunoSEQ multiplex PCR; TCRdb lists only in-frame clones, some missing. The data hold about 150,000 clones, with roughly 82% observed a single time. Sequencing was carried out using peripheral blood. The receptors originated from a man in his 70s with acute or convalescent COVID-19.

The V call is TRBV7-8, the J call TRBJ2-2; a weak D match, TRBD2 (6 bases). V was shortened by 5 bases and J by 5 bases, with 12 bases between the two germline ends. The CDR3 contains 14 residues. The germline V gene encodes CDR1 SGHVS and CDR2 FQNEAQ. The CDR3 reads CASSPRGFTGELFF. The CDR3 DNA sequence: TGTGCCAGCAGCCCACGGGGGTTTACCGGGGAGCTGTTTTTT.

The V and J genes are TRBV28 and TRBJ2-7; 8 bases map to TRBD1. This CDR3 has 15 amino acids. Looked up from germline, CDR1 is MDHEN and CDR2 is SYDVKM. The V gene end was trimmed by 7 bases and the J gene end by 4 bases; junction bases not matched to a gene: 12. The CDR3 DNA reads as TGTGCCAGCACCCCAGGACAGGGAGGTTTGTACGAGCAGTACTTC. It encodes CASTPGQGGLYEQYF.

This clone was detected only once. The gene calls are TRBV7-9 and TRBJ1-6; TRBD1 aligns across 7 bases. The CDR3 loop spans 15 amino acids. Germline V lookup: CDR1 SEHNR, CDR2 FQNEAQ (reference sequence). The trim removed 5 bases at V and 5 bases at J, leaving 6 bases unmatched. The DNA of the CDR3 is TGTGCCAGCAGCCCGGGACAGACCAATAATTCACCCCTCCACTTT. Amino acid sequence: CASSPGQTNNSPLHF.

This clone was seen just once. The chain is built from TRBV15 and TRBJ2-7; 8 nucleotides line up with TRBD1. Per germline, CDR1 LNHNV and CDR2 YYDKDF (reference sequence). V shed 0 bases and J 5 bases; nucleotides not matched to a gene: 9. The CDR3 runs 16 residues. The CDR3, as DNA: TGTGCCACCAGCAGAGATACCGGGACAGGCGGAAACGAGCAGTACTTC. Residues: CATSRDTGTGGNEQYF. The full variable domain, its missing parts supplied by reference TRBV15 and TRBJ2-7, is DAMVIQNPRYQVTQFGKPVTLSCSQTLNHNVMYWYQQKSSQAPKLLFHYYDKDFNNEADTPDNFQSRRPNTSFCFLDIRSPGLGDTAMYLCATSRDTGTGGNEQYFGPGTRLTVT.

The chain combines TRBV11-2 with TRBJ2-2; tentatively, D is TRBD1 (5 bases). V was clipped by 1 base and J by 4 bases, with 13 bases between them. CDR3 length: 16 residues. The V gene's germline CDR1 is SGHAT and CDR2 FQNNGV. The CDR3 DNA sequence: TGTGCCAGCAGCTTAGCGTCAGGGTGGGTCACCGGGGAGCTGTTTTTT. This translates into CASSLASGWVTGELFF.

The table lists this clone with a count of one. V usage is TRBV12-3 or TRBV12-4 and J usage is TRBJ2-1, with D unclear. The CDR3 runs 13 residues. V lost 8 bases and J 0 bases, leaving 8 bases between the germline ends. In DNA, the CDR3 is TGTGCCAGCGCACCTAGCTCCTACAATGAGCAGTTCTTC. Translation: CASAPSSYNEQFF.

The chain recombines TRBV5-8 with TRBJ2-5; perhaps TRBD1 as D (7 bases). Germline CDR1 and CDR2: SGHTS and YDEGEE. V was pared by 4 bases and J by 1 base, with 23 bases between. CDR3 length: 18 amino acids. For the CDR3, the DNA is TGTGCCAGCAGCCAGAACAGGGGAAACCGGGAGACCCAAGAGACCCAGTACTTC. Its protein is CASSQNRGNRETQETQYF.

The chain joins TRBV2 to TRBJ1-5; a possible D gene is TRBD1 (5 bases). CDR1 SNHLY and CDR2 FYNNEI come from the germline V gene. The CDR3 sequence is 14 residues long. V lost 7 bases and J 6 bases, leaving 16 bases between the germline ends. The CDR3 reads CASKENQGGQPQHF. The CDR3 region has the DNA TGTGCCAGCAAAGAGAATCAGGGCGGTCAGCCCCAGCATTTT.

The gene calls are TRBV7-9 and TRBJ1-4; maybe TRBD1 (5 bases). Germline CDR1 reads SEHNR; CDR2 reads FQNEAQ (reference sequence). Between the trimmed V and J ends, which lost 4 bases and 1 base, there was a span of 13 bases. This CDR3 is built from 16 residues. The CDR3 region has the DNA TGTGCCAGCAGCTGGCTCGGAGGGGAAACTAATGAAAAACTGTTTTTT. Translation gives CASSWLGGETNEKLFF.

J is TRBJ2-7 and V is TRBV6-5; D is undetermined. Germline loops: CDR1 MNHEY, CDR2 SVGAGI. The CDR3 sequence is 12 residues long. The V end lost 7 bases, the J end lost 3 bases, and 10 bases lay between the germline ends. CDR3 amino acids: CASMKADYEQYF. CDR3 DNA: TGTGCCAGCATGAAGGCGGACTACGAGCAGTACTTC.

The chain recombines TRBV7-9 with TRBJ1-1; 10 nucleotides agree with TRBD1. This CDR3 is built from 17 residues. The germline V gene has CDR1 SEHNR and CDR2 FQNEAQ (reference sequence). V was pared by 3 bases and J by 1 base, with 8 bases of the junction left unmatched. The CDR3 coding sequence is TGTGCCAGCAGCTTCCGACAGGGGGCGATCCAGAACACTGAAGCTTTCTTT. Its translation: CASSFRQGAIQNTEAFF.

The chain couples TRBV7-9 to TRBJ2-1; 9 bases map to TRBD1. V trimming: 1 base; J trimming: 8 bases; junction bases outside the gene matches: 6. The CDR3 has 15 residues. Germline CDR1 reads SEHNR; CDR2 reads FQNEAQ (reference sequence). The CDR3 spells CASSLDGTGWDEQFF. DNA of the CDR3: TGTGCCAGCAGCTTAGATGGGACAGGGTGGGATGAGCAGTTCTTC.

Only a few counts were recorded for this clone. CDR3 loop: CASSLVHRTANSPLHF. The CDR3 region has the DNA TGTGCCAGCAGCTTGGTTCACAGGACAGCTAATTCACCCCTCCACTTT. The chain couples TRBV5-6 to TRBJ1-6; TRBD1 might be the D (6 bases). V gave up 0 bases and J gave up 6 bases, with 13 bases separating them. The germline CDR1 and CDR2 sequences are SGHDT and YYEEEE. The CDR3 runs 16 residues.

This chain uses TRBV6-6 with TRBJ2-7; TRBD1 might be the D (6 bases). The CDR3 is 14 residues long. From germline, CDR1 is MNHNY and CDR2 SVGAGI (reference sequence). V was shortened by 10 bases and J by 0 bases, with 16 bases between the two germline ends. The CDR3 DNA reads TGTGCCACCACCTCCCGGGACAACTCCTACGAGCAGTACTTC. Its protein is CATTSRDNSYEQYF.

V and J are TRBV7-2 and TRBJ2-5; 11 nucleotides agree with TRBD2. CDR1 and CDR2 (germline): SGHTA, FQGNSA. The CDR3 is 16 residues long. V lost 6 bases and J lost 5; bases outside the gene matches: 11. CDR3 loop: CASRTTVAGGRETQYF. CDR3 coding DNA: TGTGCCAGCAGGACTACTGTAGCGGGGGGGCGGGAGACCCAGTACTTC. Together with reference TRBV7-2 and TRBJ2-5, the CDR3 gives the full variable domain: GAGVSQSPSNKVTEKGKDVELRCDPISGHTALYWYRQSLGQGLEFLIYFQGNSAPDKSGLPSDRFSAERTGGSVSTLTIQRTQQEDSAVYLCASRTTVAGGRETQYFGPGTRLLVL.

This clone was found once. CDR3 residues: CASRTGAGANVLTF. CDR3 nucleotides: TGTGCCAGCAGAACCGGAGCTGGGGCCAACGTCCTGACTTTC. The chain couples TRBV6-5 to TRBJ2-6; D gene uncertain. This CDR3 is built from 14 residues. The V and J ends lost 6 bases and 2 bases respectively, with 8 bases between them. Germline V CDR1 and CDR2: MNHEY, SVGAGI.

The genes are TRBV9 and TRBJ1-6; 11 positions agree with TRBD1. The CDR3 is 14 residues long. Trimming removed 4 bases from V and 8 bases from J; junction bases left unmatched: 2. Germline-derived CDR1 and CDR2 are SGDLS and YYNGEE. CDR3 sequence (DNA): TGTGCCAGCAGCCTGGGACAGGGGGATTCACCCCTCCACTTT. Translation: CASSLGQGDSPLHF. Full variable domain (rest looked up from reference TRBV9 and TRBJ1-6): DSGVTQTPKHLITATGQRVTLRCSPRSGDLSVYWYQQSLDQGLQFLIQYYNGEERAKGNILERFSAQQFPDLHSELNLSSLELGDSALYFCASSLGQGDSPLHFGNGTRLTVT.

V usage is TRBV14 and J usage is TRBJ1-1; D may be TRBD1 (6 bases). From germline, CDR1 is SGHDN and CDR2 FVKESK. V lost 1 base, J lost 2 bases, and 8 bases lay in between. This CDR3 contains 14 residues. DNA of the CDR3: TGTGCCAGCAGCCAAGGACAGGCCAACACTGAAGCTTTCTTT. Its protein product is CASSQGQANTEAFF.

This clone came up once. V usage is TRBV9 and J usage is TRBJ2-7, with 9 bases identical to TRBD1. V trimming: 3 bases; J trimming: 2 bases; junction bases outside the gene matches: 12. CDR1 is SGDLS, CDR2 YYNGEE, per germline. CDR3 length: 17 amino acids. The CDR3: CASSAHGDRGVPYEQYF. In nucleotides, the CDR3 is TGTGCCAGCAGCGCCCACGGAGACAGGGGGGTTCCCTACGAGCAGTACTTC. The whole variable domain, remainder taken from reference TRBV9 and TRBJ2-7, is DSGVTQTPKHLITATGQRVTLRCSPRSGDLSVYWYQQSLDQGLQFLIQYYNGEERAKGNILERFSAQQFPDLHSELNLSSLELGDSALYFCASSAHGDRGVPYEQYFGPGTRLTVT.

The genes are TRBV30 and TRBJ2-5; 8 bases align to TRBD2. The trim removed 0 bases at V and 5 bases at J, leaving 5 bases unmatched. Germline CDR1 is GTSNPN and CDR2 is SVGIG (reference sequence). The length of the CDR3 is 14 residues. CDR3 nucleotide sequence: TGTGCCTGGAGTGTTAACGGGGGGGCCGAGACCCAGTACTTC. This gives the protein CAWSVNGGAETQYF.

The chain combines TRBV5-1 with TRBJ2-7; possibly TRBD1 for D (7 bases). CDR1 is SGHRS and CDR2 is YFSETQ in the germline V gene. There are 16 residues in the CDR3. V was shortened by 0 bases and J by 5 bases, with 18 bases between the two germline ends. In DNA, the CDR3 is TGCGCCAGCAGCTTGGTAGGGGGCGGGATCGGAGACGAGCAGTACTTC. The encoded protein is CASSLVGGGIGDEQYF.

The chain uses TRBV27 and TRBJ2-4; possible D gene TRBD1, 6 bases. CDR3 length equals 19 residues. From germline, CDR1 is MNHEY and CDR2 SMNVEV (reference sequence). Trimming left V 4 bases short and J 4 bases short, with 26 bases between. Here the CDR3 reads CASSYTTGMGAAGKNIQYF. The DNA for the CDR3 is TGTGCCAGCAGTTACACGACAGGTATGGGAGCGGCAGGAAAAAACATTCAGTACTTC.

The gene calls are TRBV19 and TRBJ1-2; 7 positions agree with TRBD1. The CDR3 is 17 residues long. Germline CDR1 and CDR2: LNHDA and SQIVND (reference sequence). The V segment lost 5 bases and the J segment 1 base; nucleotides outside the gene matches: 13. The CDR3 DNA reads TGTGCCAGTAGTCCCCTGGAAGGGGGCTTTGGTAACTATGGCTACACCTTC. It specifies CASSPLEGGFGNYGYTF.

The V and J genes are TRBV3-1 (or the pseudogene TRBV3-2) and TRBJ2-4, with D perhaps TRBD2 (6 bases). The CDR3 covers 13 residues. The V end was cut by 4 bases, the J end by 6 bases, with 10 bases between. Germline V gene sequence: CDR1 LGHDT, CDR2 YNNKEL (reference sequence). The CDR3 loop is CASSPPGVNIQYF. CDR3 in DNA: TGTGCCAGCAGCCCCCCGGGGGTAAACATTCAGTACTTC.